The next 25 T cell receptor beta chains were all read from a single sample in a study of blood T cell repertoires in COVID-19. Sequencing was performed with immunoSEQ multiplex PCR; in TCRdb, only in-frame clones are kept and a portion is missing. The sample includes about 140,000 clones, 65% to 90% of them seen just once. Input material: peripheral blood. These receptors all stem from a man in his sixties with active or convalescent COVID-19.

In this sample, this clone turned up once. The chain carries TRBV5-1 and TRBJ2-5, with 8 bases aligning to TRBD1. V was clipped by 4 bases and J by 1 base; unmatched bases: 3. This CDR3 spans 14 amino acids. Germline V gene lookup returns CDR1 SGHRS and CDR2 YFSETQ. The CDR3: CASSAGQVQETQYF. The CDR3 region has the DNA TGCGCCAGCAGCGCGGGACAGGTCCAAGAGACCCAGTACTTC. The complete variable domain, with remaining parts taken from reference TRBV5-1 and TRBJ2-5, reads KAGVTQTPRYLIKTRGQQVTLSCSPISGHRSVSWYQQTPGQGLQFLFEYFSETQRNKGNFPGRFSGRQFSNSRSEMNVSTLELGDSALYLCASSAGQVQETQYFGPGTRLLVL.

The V and J genes are TRBV5-1 and TRBJ1-5, with D maybe TRBD1 (6 bases). V dropped 4 bases and J dropped 2 bases, with 13 bases sitting between them. The CDR3 is made up of 15 amino acids. Germline V gene sequence: CDR1 SGHRS, CDR2 YFSETQ. The CDR3 protein is CASSQTPGGNQPQHF. The CDR3 DNA is TGCGCCAGCAGCCAAACGCCAGGGGGCAATCAGCCCCAGCATTTT.

The rearrangement links TRBV29-1 to TRBJ1-1, with 10 bases that match TRBD1. The J segment lost 6 bases and the V segment lost 6 bases, leaving 13 bases of the junction unmatched. The CDR3 length is 15 residues. Germline V gene data show CDR1 as SQVTM and CDR2 as ANQGSEA. This CDR3 is CSVQRSATGGSEAFF. Here the CDR3 DNA reads TGCAGCGTCCAACGGAGCGCGACAGGGGGCTCTGAAGCTTTCTTT.

This chain uses TRBV6-5 with TRBJ2-7, with D hard to call. CDR1 is MNHEY and CDR2 is SVGAGI in the germline V gene. The ends were cut back, 6 bases at V and 3 bases at J, with 12 bases in the middle. The CDR3 has 13 amino acids. CDR3 sequence (DNA): TGTGCCAGCAGGGCCCCCCACTACTACGAGCAGTACTTC. It codes for CASRAPHYYEQYF.

This clone was seen repeatedly, ten times or more. This rearrangement joins TRBV2 to TRBJ1-2; 11 bases map to TRBD1. CDR3 length equals 14 residues. V shed 6 bases and J 8 bases; nucleotides not matched to a gene: 8. CDR1 is SNHLY and CDR2 is FYNNEI in the germline V gene. The CDR3: CASSQDRGLEGYTF. The CDR3 DNA sequence: TGTGCCAGCAGCCAGGACAGGGGGCTGGAGGGCTACACCTTC.

This clone turned up a few times. The V and J genes are TRBV4-1 and TRBJ1-4, with D unclear. This CDR3 has 18 residues. The germline gives CDR1 MGHRA, CDR2 YSYEKL. Trimming took 1 base from V and 0 from J, leaving 15 bases between them. CDR3 sequence (DNA): TGCGCCAGCAGCCAAGGTTCGCGGAATCTTGCAACTAATGAAAAACTGTTTTTT. As protein: CASSQGSRNLATNEKLFF.

The chain uses TRBV19 and TRBJ1-5; 7 positions agree with TRBD1. The CDR3 is made up of 15 amino acids. V was pared by 6 bases and J by 6 bases, with 11 bases of the junction left unmatched. CDR1 is LNHDA, CDR2 SQIVND, per germline (reference sequence). The CDR3 coding sequence is TGTGCCAGTAGGGAACTAGACAGGGAGATTCAGCCCCAGCATTTT. Its translation: CASRELDREIQPQHF.

The V call is TRBV18, the J call TRBJ1-1; a weak D match, TRBD1 (5 bases). Germline values: CDR1 KGHSH, CDR2 LQKENI. CDR3 length equals 14 residues. Trimming cost V 3 bases and J 3 bases, with 11 bases left between them. CDR3 sequence: CASSPSGGDTEAFF. CDR3 DNA sequence: TGTGCCAGCTCACCCAGTGGGGGGGACACTGAAGCTTTCTTT.

This chain links TRBV6-2 or TRBV6-3 with TRBJ1-5; a possible D gene is TRBD1 (6 bases). Trimming shortened V by 5 bases and J by 3 bases, and 8 bases separated the two germline ends. The CDR3 is made up of 13 amino acids. Germline V gives CDR1 MNHEY, CDR2 SVGEGT. In nucleotides, the CDR3 is TGTGCCAGCAGTGACAGGATCAATCAGCCCCAGCATTTT. It encodes CASSDRINQPQHF.

The V call is TRBV19, the J call TRBJ1-1, with D possibly TRBD1 on 5 matching bases. The CDR3 is 14 amino acids. The germline CDR1 and CDR2 sequences are LNHDA and SQIVND (reference sequence). The V and J ends lost 4 bases and 5 bases respectively, with 14 bases between them. CDR3 nucleotides: TGTGCCAGTAGTAGCCTTTGGGGGGGGACTGAAGCTTTCTTT. Amino acids: CASSSLWGGTEAFF.

The chain has TRBV6-2 or TRBV6-3 and TRBJ1-3; D is uncertain. The V and J ends lost 0 bases and 2 bases respectively, with 5 bases between them. The CDR3 runs to 14 residues. Looked up from germline, CDR1 is MNHEY and CDR2 is SVGEGT. Written as DNA, the CDR3 is TGTGCCAGCAGTTACTCACAGCCTGGAAACACCATATATTTT. This gives the protein CASSYSQPGNTIYF.

V usage is TRBV6-2 or TRBV6-3 and J usage is TRBJ2-7; D perhaps matches TRBD2 (5 bases). Trimming removed 2 bases at V and 6 bases at J, with 8 bases between. The CDR3 consists of 12 residues. Germline V CDR1 and CDR2: MNHEY, SVGEGT. The CDR3 reads CASSYQAGEQYV. For the CDR3, the DNA is TGTGCCAGCAGTTACCAGGCGGGCGAGCAGTACGTC.

V and J are TRBV3-1 (or the pseudogene TRBV3-2) and TRBJ2-7, with 7 bases identical to TRBD2. The CDR3 runs to 15 residues. The J segment lost 5 bases and the V segment lost 0 bases, leaving 7 bases of the junction unmatched. Germline V gene sequence: CDR1 LGHDT, CDR2 YNNKEL (reference sequence). The CDR3 coding sequence is TGTGCCAGCAGCCAAGAGGCGCGGGGGTTCGACGAGCAGTACTTC. Translated, it gives CASSQEARGFDEQYF.

The genes are TRBV29-1 and TRBJ1-2; D perhaps matches TRBD1 (5 bases). In germline, CDR1 is SQVTM, CDR2 ANQGSEA. CDR3 length equals 13 residues. Trimming cost V 7 bases and J 4 bases, with 16 bases left between them. CDR3 protein: CSDRDSLLYGYTF. CDR3 bases: TGCAGCGACAGAGACAGTCTGCTCTATGGCTACACCTTC.

The chain is built from TRBV11-3 and TRBJ1-1; no definite D call. The CDR3 totals 11 residues. CDR1 SGHNT and CDR2 YENEEA come from the germline V gene. The V gene lost 2 bases and the J gene lost 11 bases, with 9 bases spanning the gap. Here the CDR3 DNA reads TGTGCCAGCAGCTTACGGTTCGTGGCTTTCTTT. It translates to CASSLRFVAFF.

The V and J genes are TRBV14 and TRBJ1-1; tentatively, D is TRBD1 (5 bases). This CDR3 comprises 13 residues. V lost 1 base and J 4 bases, leaving 7 bases between the germline ends. CDR1 and CDR2 (germline): SGHDN, FVKESK. The CDR3 spells CASSQVGVTEAFF. CDR3 sequence (DNA): TGTGCCAGCAGCCAAGTAGGGGTCACTGAAGCTTTCTTT. The complete variable domain, with remaining parts taken from reference TRBV14 and TRBJ1-1, reads EAGVTQFPSHSVIEKGQTVTLRCDPISGHDNLYWYRRVMGKEIKFLLHFVKESKQDESGMPNNRFLAERTGGTYSTLKVQPAELEDSGVYFCASSQVGVTEAFFGQGTRLTVV.

The chain uses TRBV5-4 and TRBJ1-4; TRBD1 matches 9 bases. This CDR3 has 16 amino acids. Looked up from germline, CDR1 is SGHNT and CDR2 is YYREEE (reference sequence). The trim removed 4 bases at V and 7 bases at J, leaving 11 bases unmatched. In DNA, the CDR3 is TGTGCCAGCAGCACCCCGGGACAGGGACCGGTTGAAAAACTGTTTTTT. Its protein product is CASSTPGQGPVEKLFF. Drawing the rest from reference TRBV5-4 and TRBJ1-4, the complete variable domain is ETGVTQSPTHLIKTRGQQVTLRCSSQSGHNTVSWYQQALGQGPQFIFQYYREEENGRGNFPPRFSGLQFPNYSSELNVNALELDDSALYLCASSTPGQGPVEKLFFGSGTQLSVL.

The genes are TRBV30 and TRBJ1-3; D gene unclear. Trimming pared 0 bases from V and 0 bases from J, leaving 12 bases between. Germline lookup yields CDR1 GTSNPN and CDR2 SVGIG (reference sequence). The CDR3 runs 16 residues. The CDR3 sequence is CAWSVLGRYSGNTIYF. In nucleotides, the CDR3 is TGTGCCTGGAGTGTACTTGGGAGATACTCTGGAAACACCATATATTTT. The variable domain in full, completed from reference TRBV30 and TRBJ1-3, reads SQTIHQWPATLVQPVGSPLSLECTVEGTSNPNLYWYRQAAGRGLQLLFYSVGIGQISSEVPQNLSASRPQDRQFILSSKKLLLSDSGFYLCAWSVLGRYSGNTIYFGEGSWLTVV.

This chain links TRBV6-1 with TRBJ2-7, with D perhaps matching TRBD1 (6 bases). Germline CDR1 and CDR2: MNHNS and SASEGT. V lost 0 bases and J 7 bases, leaving 16 bases between the germline ends. The CDR3 covers 15 residues. The CDR3 nucleotides are TGTGCCAGCAGTGAAGCGTCTTCGGGACAAAGTGAGCAGTACTTC. Protein product: CASSEASSGQSEQYF.

The chain joins TRBV11-2 to TRBJ2-3; tentatively, D is TRBD2 (5 bases). This CDR3 has 15 residues. CDR1 SGHAT and CDR2 FQNNGV come from the germline V gene. Trimming removed 5 bases from V and 2 bases from J, with 14 bases in between. The CDR3 loop is CASSDNGLITDTQYF. The CDR3 DNA reads as TGTGCCAGCAGCGACAACGGACTGATCACAGATACGCAGTATTTT.

This clone was seen a handful of times. This rearrangement joins TRBV7-9 to TRBJ1-2; 7 nucleotides agree with TRBD1. The CDR3 has 15 amino acids. Germline V gene sequence: CDR1 SEHNR, CDR2 FQNEAQ (reference sequence). The V segment lost 3 bases and the J segment 7 bases; nucleotides outside the gene matches: 11. CDR3 in DNA: TGTGCCAGCAGCTTCGAAATGACAGGGAAGTTTGGCTACACCTTC. Translating gives CASSFEMTGKFGYTF.

The J gene is TRBJ2-1, the V gene TRBV6-2 or TRBV6-3; D is perhaps TRBD1 (6 bases). Germline values: CDR1 MNHEY, CDR2 SVGEGT. Trimming cost V 6 bases and J 10 bases, with 19 bases left between them. This CDR3 contains 14 residues. DNA of the CDR3: TGTGCCAGCAGCAAAGAAACAGGGATCCACGAGCAGTTCTTC. It translates to CASSKETGIHEQFF.

The chain links TRBV6-2 or TRBV6-3 to TRBJ1-6, with 7 bases lining up with TRBD1. Looked up from germline, CDR1 is MNHEY and CDR2 is SVGEGT. With 4 bases clipped from V and 6 bases from J, the junction kept 3 bases outside the gene matches. The CDR3 is 14 amino acids. CDR3 loop: CASSSTGTNSPLHF. CDR3 bases: TGTGCCAGCAGTTCGACAGGGACTAATTCACCCCTCCACTTT.

V and J are TRBV7-2 and TRBJ1-1, with 9 bases fitting TRBD1. V lost 2 bases, J lost 3 bases, and 10 bases stayed unmatched. The germline gives CDR1 SGHTA, CDR2 FQGNSA. The length of the CDR3 is 17 residues. CDR3 sequence (DNA): TGTGCCAGCAGCTTAATCGGGACAGGGTATTCGTACACTGAAGCTTTCTTT. Translated: CASSLIGTGYSYTEAFF.

The J gene is TRBJ2-3, the V gene TRBV10-3; perhaps TRBD2 as D (6 bases). The CDR3 consists of 13 residues. CDR1 is ENHRY and CDR2 is SYGVKD in the germline V gene. V dropped 10 bases and J dropped 2 bases, with 13 bases sitting between them. This CDR3 reads CATLTSSTDTQYF. In DNA, the CDR3 is TGTGCCACCCTAACTAGCTCCACAGATACGCAGTATTTT.